This passage covers 10 T cell receptor beta chains from one sample sequenced in a study of identical twins. Via MiXCR, TCRdb re-called the 5' RACE reads, giving one row per CDR3 protein. The sample consists of 250,000 to 350,000 distinct CDR3 sequences, around 8.8% of them appearing once. This sample was shared with a second study, whose subject was yellow fever vaccine responses in identical twins.

The sample was memory (CD45RO+) T cells sorted from blood. The receptor source for this set is a woman under 30 in good health.

Notes on this clonotype: Germline and junction disagree at one end, which may indicate a read error. The chain employs TRBV28 and TRBJ2-1; perhaps TRBD2 as D (6 bases). The CDR3 runs 16 residues. Germline V lookup: CDR1 MDHEN, CDR2 SYDVKM. The CDR3 nucleotides are TGTGCCGGCAGCCGTACCGGGACTCTGGTGTACAATGAGCAGTTCTTC. It encodes CAGSRTGTLVYNEQFF.

This clonotype was found a few times. This rearrangement joins TRBV20-1 to TRBJ2-7; 7 bases align to TRBD2. V shed 5 bases and J 1 base; nucleotides not matched to a gene: 5. The CDR3 runs 13 residues. CDR1 DFQATT and CDR2 SNEGSKA come from the germline V gene (reference sequence). The CDR3, as DNA: TGCAGTGCTCGCGGGAGTTCGTCCTACGAGCAGTACTTC. It codes for CSARGSSSYEQYF.

The V and J genes are TRBV20-1 and TRBJ2-3; 9 bases match TRBD1. Trimming took 6 bases from V and 3 from J; bases not matched to a gene: 19. CDR1 is DFQATT, CDR2 SNEGSKA, per germline (reference sequence). The CDR3 loop spans 18 amino acids. The chain's CDR3 is CSARLPGQGLWGTDTQYF. Written as DNA, the CDR3 is TGCAGTGCCAGACTACCGGGACAGGGATTGTGGGGAACAGATACGCAGTATTTT.

This clonotype was detected only a few times. The V and J genes are TRBV7-8 and TRBJ2-7; no reliable D call. V gave up 8 bases and J gave up 6 bases, with 32 bases separating them. The V gene's germline CDR1 is SGHVS and CDR2 FQNEAQ. The CDR3 length is 18 residues. The CDR3 region is CASYIREWNPNFFPEQYF. CDR3 DNA sequence: TGTGCCAGCTATATTCGAGAATGGAACCCGAACTTCTTCCCCGAGCAGTACTTC. Drawing the rest from reference TRBV7-8 and TRBJ2-7, the complete variable domain is GAGVSQSPRYKVAKRGQDVALRCDPISGHVSLFWYQQALGQGPEFLTYFQNEAQLDKSGLPSDRFFAERPEGSVSTLKIQRTQQEDSAVYLCASYIREWNPNFFPEQYFGPGTRLTVT.

The chain carries TRBV6-1 and TRBJ2-7; TRBD1 agrees at 10 bases. CDR3 length: 15 amino acids. V shed 6 bases and J 1 base; nucleotides not matched to a gene: 6. Germline CDR1 reads MNHNS; CDR2 reads SASEGT. In DNA, the CDR3 is TGTGCCAGCAGGAGAGGGACAGGGGCTTCCTACGAGCAGTACTTC. This sequence encodes CASRRGTGASYEQYF.

This clonotype was counted at least ten times. This sequence joins TRBV10-3 and TRBJ2-7; D might be TRBD1 or TRBD2, each matching 5 bases. Trimming removed 3 bases at V and 3 bases at J, with 12 bases between. Germline V gene data show CDR1 as ENHRY and CDR2 as SYGVKD. The CDR3 runs 14 residues. The CDR3 protein is CAISDQGRDYEQYF. CDR3 sequence (DNA): TGTGCCATCAGTGATCAGGGCCGGGACTACGAGCAGTACTTC.

The rearrangement links TRBV5-1 to TRBJ2-1, with a possible D match to TRBD2 (7 bases). Germline V gene data show CDR1 as SGHRS and CDR2 as YFSETQ. The V gene lost 3 bases and the J gene lost 2 bases, with 9 bases spanning the gap. CDR3 length: 14 residues. CDR3 coding DNA: TGCGCCAGCAGCTGGGGGGGCCCCTACAATGAGCAGTTCTTC. It encodes CASSWGGPYNEQFF.

As to this clonotype: A much larger clone sits a single nucleotide away, making a read error possible. The gene calls are TRBV29-1 and TRBJ2-3; D ambiguous. Germline CDR1 and CDR2: SQVTM and ANQGSEA. CDR3 size: 12 residues. The CDR3 DNA sequence: TGCGGCGTTGATTCGCCCACAGATACGCAGTATTTT. Translation: CGVDSPTDTQYF.

This clonotype came up many times. V is TRBV4-1 and J is TRBJ2-3; no clear D gene. The CDR3 runs to 16 residues. V lost 1 base to trimming and J lost 2 bases, with 13 bases between them. In germline, CDR1 is MGHRA, CDR2 YSYEKL. The CDR3: CASSQVDLIYTDTQYF. The CDR3 DNA reads TGCGCCAGCAGCCAAGTGGATCTTATTTACACAGATACGCAGTATTTT.

This clonotype showed up just a few times. The V call is TRBV5-1, the J call TRBJ2-2, with unresolved D. The V gene's germline CDR1 is SGHRS and CDR2 YFSETQ. The CDR3 consists of 16 residues. V was cut by 0 bases and J by 0 bases, with 9 bases left in between. The chain's CDR3 is CASSLAVSSNTGELFF. The CDR3 nucleotides are TGCGCCAGCAGCTTGGCCGTCAGCTCGAACACCGGGGAGCTGTTTTTT.